A single sample gave rise to the 12 T cell receptor beta chains below, sequenced in a study of blood T cell repertoires in COVID-19. Here immunoSEQ multiplex PCR was the method, and the copy in TCRdb shows in-frame clones only, minus some. The sample has 20,000 to 30,000 clones, approximately 90% seen once. Source material: peripheral blood. The origin of the receptors is a human donor in a cohort sampled during active COVID-19.

The CDR3 sequence: CASSLGTGAEAFF. The CDR3 DNA reads TGCGCCAGCAGCTTGGGGACAGGAGCTGAAGCTTTCTTT. The chain is built from TRBV5-1 and TRBJ1-1; 7 nucleotides agree with TRBD1. In germline, CDR1 is SGHRS, CDR2 YFSETQ. CDR3 size: 13 residues. Germline trimming cut 0 bases from V and 6 bases from J; bases unmatched to any gene: 2.

The chain uses TRBV6-5 and TRBJ2-1; a possible D gene is TRBD1 (6 bases). The ends were cut back, 10 bases at V and 8 bases at J, with 21 bases in the middle. This CDR3 comprises 14 residues. Looked up from germline, CDR1 is MNHEY and CDR2 is SVGAGI. The CDR3 sequence is CATTRDNSVDEQFF. The CDR3 DNA follows: TGTGCCACCACCCGGGACAATAGTGTCGATGAGCAGTTCTTC.

This chain connects TRBV7-8 to TRBJ2-1; D possibly corresponds to TRBD2 (5 bases). V lost 3 bases and J 2 bases, leaving 20 bases between the germline ends. The CDR3 runs 18 residues. CDR1 is SGHVS, CDR2 FQNEAQ, per germline. DNA of the CDR3: TGTGCCAGCAGCTTTTCATTCAGCGGAGGAGCCACCTACAATGAGCAGTTCTTC. Protein product: CASSFSFSGGATYNEQFF.

The chain is built from TRBV7-9 and TRBJ1-2; TRBD1 is a possible D gene (5 bases). With 5 bases removed from V and 3 bases from J, the gap between germline ends came to 19 bases. The germline gives CDR1 SEHNR, CDR2 FQNEAQ (reference sequence). The length of the CDR3 is 16 residues. CDR3 nucleotide sequence: TGTGCCAGCAGCCCTACCGGGACCCGCGGGGACTATGGCTACACCTTC. It is translated as CASSPTGTRGDYGYTF.

The rearrangement joins TRBV3-1 (or the pseudogene TRBV3-2) to TRBJ2-3; TRBD2 matches 12 bases. Germline V gene lookup returns CDR1 LGHDT and CDR2 YNNKEL (reference sequence). Unmatched junction bases numbered 7, after V lost 1 base and J lost 2 bases. This CDR3 is built from 18 residues. The CDR3 DNA reads as TGTGCCAGCAGCCAAGTCCGACTAGCGGGGGTTCTCACAGATACGCAGTATTTT. Translation gives CASSQVRLAGVLTDTQYF.

V is TRBV11-3 and J is TRBJ2-1; the D is unclear. Per germline, CDR1 SGHNT and CDR2 YENEEA. Trimming stripped 5 bases from V and 8 bases from J, with 22 bases between. This CDR3 has 16 residues. The CDR3 reads CASSRVLSGPPHEQFF. CDR3 sequence (DNA): TGTGCCAGCAGCCGAGTCCTAAGTGGTCCGCCACATGAGCAGTTCTTC.

The V gene is TRBV25-1, the J gene TRBJ2-7; 9 positions agree with TRBD1. Losses at the gene ends were 7 bases for V and 7 bases for J; bases not matched to a gene: 8. The CDR3 has 13 residues. Germline V gene data show CDR1 as MGHDK and CDR2 as SYGVNS. CDR3 residues: CASKGYRGQEQYF. In nucleotides, the CDR3 is TGTGCCAGCAAAGGTTACAGGGGGCAAGAGCAGTACTTC.

The chain is built from TRBV19 and TRBJ1-6; D remains unclear. The CDR3 covers 16 residues. From germline, CDR1 is LNHDA and CDR2 SQIVND (reference sequence). Trimming cost V 3 bases and J 6 bases, with 15 bases left between them. CDR3 in amino acids: CASSIPAVGGNSPLHF. CDR3 nucleotides: TGTGCCAGTAGTATCCCCGCTGTAGGCGGTAATTCACCCCTCCACTTT. Looking up the rest from reference TRBV19 and TRBJ1-6 gives the full variable domain: DGGITQSPKYLFRKEGQNVTLSCEQNLNHDAMYWYRQDPGQGLRLIYYSQIVNDFQKGDIAEGYSVSREKKESFPLTVTSAQKNPTAFYLCASSIPAVGGNSPLHFGNGTRLTVT.

This clone was seen a few times. J is TRBJ2-7 and V is TRBV4-1; TRBD2 matches 12 bases. Unmatched junction bases numbered 11, after V lost 4 bases and J lost 7 bases. The CDR3 is made up of 16 amino acids. From germline, CDR1 is MGHRA and CDR2 YSYEKL. The CDR3 reads CASSPPRLAGVREQYF. The CDR3 DNA reads TGCGCCAGCAGCCCCCCTCGACTAGCGGGAGTGAGGGAGCAGTACTTC.

This chain joins TRBV11-2 and TRBJ2-3; TRBD2 matches at 7 bases. The ends lost 1 base at V and 3 bases at J; junction bases unmatched: 4. The CDR3 runs to 15 residues. Germline CDR1 reads SGHAT; CDR2 reads FQNNGV. In DNA, the CDR3 is TGTGCCAGCAGCTTAGTGGGGGGGACTACAGATACGCAGTATTTT. It translates to CASSLVGGTTDTQYF.

As DNA, the CDR3 is TGTGCCAGCAGCGTCCAAGGGGGACAAGAGACCCAGTACTTC. Translating it yields CASSVQGGQETQYF. This chain links TRBV9 with TRBJ2-5; maybe TRBD1 (6 bases). V lost 2 bases to trimming and J lost 2 bases, with 10 bases between them. CDR3 length: 14 residues. Germline CDR1 reads SGDLS; CDR2 reads YYNGEE.

The chain couples TRBV9 to TRBJ2-3, with D tentatively TRBD1 (6 bases). The CDR3 covers 15 residues. With 7 bases removed from V and 0 bases from J, the gap between germline ends came to 15 bases. CDR1 is SGDLS and CDR2 is YYNGEE in the germline V gene. Here the CDR3 DNA reads TGTGCCAGCGGAATGACAGGCATTAGCACAGATACGCAGTATTTT. This encodes CASGMTGISTDTQYF.